This T cell receptor beta chain was documented in a study of T-cell memory formation after mild COVID-19. Study-wide results and limits: The CD4+ clones that contracted clustered mainly within CM and EM, and the CD8+ clones concentrated in EMRA.

TCRdb reanalysed the 5' RACE reads using MiXCR and keeps one entry per CDR3 protein. The table records 400,000 to 500,000 distinct CDR3 sequences, around 20% of them present only once. V was clipped by 5 bases and J by 3 bases, with 10 bases between them. CDR3 length equals 13 residues. Germline lookup yields CDR1 LGHDT and CDR2 YNNKEL (reference sequence). Comment on this clonotype: Its target is unknown.

J is TRBJ2-5 and V is TRBV3-1; TRBD2 might be the D (6 bases). Sequenced sample: PBMCs or a T cell subset sorted from them (not recorded which). The sequence was collected from an adult woman who had mild COVID-19 (a few samples of this study predate the infection). Cell type and time point are not known. The CDR3 DNA reads TGTGCCAGCAGCGGGACTCGCAAAGAGACCCAGTACTTC. This translates into CASSGTRKETQYF.